This record concerns one TCR beta chain sequence. Its antigen is not known. CDR1 is WNHNN and CDR2 is SYGVQD in the germline V gene (reference sequence). The V segment lost 3 bases and the J segment 6 bases; nucleotides outside the gene matches: 5. The CDR3 runs to 15 residues. These data originate in a study of T cell responses to AZD1222 COVID-19 vaccine. Study as a whole: Samples with a second dose at about 4 or about 12 weeks were pooled together. Study-wide points: Targeting of unmutated variant regions was reportedly seen in nearly half of spike-specific TCRs. Seropositive at baseline were only a handful of AZD1222 recipients. Spike-specific TCR breadth and depth were elevated following two AZD1222 doses.

Profiled with immunoSEQ multiplex PCR; TCRdb holds only in-frame clones, not every one. Of 68,000 or so clones listed, about nine tenths are singletons. The source was peripheral blood, collected on day 0 of AZD1222 vaccination. The receptor was derived from an adult in good health. The chain has TRBV10-1 and TRBJ2-7, with TRBD2 matching 13 bases. The CDR3 nucleotides read TGCGCCAGCAGTGACCAGGGACTAGCGGGAAGCGAGCAGTACTTC. It encodes CASSDQGLAGSEQYF.